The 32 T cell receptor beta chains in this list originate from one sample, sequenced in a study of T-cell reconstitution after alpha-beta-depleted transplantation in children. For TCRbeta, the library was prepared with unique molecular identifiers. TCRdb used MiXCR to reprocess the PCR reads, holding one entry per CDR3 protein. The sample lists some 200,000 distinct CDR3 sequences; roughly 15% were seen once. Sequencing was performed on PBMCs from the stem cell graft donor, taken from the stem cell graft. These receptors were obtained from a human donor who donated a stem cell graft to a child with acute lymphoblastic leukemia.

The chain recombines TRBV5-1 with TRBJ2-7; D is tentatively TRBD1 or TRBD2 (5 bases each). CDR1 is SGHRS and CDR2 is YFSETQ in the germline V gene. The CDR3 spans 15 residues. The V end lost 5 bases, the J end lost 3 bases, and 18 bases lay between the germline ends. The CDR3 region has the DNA TGCGCCAGCAGTCGGGGCGGTAGAGAAGTCTACGAGCAGTACTTC. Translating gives CASSRGGREVYEQYF.

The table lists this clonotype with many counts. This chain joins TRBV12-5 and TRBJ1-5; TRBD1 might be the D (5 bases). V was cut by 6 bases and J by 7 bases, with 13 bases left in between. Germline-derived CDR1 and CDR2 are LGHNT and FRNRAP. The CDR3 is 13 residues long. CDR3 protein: CASGIGEDQPQHF. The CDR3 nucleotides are TGTGCTAGTGGAATAGGGGAGGACCAGCCCCAGCATTTT.

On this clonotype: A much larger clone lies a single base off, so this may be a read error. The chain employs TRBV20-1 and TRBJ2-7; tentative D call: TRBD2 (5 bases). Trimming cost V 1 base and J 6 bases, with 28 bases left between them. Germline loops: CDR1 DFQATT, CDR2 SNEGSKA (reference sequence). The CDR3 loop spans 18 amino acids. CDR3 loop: CSARGRGQRRSHDGEQYF. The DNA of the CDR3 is TGCAGTGCTAGAGGGAGAGGGCAGAGAAGGTCTCATGATGGCGAGCAGTACTTC.

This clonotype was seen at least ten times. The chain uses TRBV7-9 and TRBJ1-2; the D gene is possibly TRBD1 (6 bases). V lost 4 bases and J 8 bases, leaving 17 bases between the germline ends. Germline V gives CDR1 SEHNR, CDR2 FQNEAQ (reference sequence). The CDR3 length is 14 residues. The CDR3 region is CASSSLDRLDGYTF. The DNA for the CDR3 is TGTGCCAGCAGCTCCCTTGACAGGTTGGACGGCTACACCTTC. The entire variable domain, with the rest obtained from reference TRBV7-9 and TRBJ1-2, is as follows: DTGVSQNPRHKITKRGQNVTFRCDPISEHNRLYWYRQTLGQGPEFLTYFQNEAQLEKSRLLSDRFSAERPKGSFSTLEIQRTEQGDSAMYLCASSSLDRLDGYTFGSGTRLTVV.

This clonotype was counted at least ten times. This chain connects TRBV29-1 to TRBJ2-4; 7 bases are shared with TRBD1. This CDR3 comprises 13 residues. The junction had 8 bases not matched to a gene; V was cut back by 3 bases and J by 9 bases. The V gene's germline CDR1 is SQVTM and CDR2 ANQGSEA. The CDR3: CSVETDRASIQYF. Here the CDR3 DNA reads TGCAGCGTTGAGACCGACAGGGCAAGCATTCAGTACTTC.

The CDR3 spells CSARGTLDTGELFF. As DNA, the CDR3 is TGCAGTGCCCGCGGGACCCTGGACACCGGGGAGCTGTTTTTT. V usage is TRBV20-1 and J usage is TRBJ2-2; a possible D gene is TRBD2 (6 bases). The ends were cut back, 6 bases at V and 3 bases at J, with 14 bases in the middle. The CDR3 covers 14 residues. Germline loops: CDR1 DFQATT, CDR2 SNEGSKA (reference sequence).

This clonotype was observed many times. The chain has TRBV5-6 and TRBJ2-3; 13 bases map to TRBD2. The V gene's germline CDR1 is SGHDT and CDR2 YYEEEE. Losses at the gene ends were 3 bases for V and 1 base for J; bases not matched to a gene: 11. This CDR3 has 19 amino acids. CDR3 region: CASSSLGTSGISGTDTQYF. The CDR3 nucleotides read TGTGCCAGCAGCTCACTGGGGACTAGCGGGATCAGCGGCACAGATACGCAGTATTTT.

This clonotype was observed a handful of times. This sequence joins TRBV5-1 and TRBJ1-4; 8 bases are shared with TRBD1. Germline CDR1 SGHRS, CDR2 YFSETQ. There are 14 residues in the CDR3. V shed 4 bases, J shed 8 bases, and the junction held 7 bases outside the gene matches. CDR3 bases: TGCGCCAGCAGCCAAGACACAGGGGGGGAAAAACTGTTTTTT. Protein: CASSQDTGGEKLFF.

As DNA, the CDR3 is TGTGCCAGCAGCCCCCCCCCAGGTGCCCGTAGTTCCTACGAGCAGTACTTC. It translates to CASSPPPGARSSYEQYF. V gene TRBV7-9 combines with J gene TRBJ2-7; D ambiguous. Germline V gene data show CDR1 as SEHNR and CDR2 as FQNEAQ (reference sequence). Deletions cut 5 bases from V and 1 base from J, with 21 bases between. The CDR3 covers 17 residues.

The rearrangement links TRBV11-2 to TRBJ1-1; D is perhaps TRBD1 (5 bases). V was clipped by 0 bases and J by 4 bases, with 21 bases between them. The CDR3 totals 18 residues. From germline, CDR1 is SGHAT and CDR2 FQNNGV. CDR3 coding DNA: TGTGCCAGCAGCTTAGATCGGGGGGACTCCTACCGGGCCACTGAAGCTTTCTTT. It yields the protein CASSLDRGDSYRATEAFF.

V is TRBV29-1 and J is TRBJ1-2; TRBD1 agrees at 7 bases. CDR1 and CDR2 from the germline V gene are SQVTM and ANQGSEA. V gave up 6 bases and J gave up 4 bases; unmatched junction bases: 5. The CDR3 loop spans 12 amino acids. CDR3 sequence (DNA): TGCAGCGTCACAGGGGATGGCTATGGCTACACCTTC. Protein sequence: CSVTGDGYGYTF.

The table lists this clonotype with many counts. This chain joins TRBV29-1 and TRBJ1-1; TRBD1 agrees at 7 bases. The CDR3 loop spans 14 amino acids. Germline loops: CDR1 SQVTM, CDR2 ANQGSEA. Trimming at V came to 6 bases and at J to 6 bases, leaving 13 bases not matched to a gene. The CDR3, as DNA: TGCAGCGTACTTAGACAGGGCGCTAGGGCTGAAGCTTTCTTT. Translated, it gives CSVLRQGARAEAFF.

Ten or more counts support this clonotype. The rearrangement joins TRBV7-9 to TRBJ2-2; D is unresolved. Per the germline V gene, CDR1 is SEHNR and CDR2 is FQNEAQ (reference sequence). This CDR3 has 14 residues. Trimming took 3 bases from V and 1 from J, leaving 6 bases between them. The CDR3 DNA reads TGTGCCAGCAGCTTCCAGCGGAACACCGGGGAGCTGTTTTTT. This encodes CASSFQRNTGELFF.

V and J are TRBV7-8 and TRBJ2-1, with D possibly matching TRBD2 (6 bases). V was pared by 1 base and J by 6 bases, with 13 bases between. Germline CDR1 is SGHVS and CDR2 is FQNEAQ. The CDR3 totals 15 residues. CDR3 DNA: TGTGCCAGCAGCTTAGGTGCAGCGGGTAGCAATGAGCAGTTCTTC. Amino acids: CASSLGAAGSNEQFF.

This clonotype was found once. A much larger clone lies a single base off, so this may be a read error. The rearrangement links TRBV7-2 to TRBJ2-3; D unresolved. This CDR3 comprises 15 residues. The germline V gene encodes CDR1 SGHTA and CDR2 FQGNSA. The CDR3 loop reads CASILVATSTDTQYF. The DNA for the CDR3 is TGTGCCAGCATCTTAGTAGCAACTAGCACAGATACGCAGTATTTT.

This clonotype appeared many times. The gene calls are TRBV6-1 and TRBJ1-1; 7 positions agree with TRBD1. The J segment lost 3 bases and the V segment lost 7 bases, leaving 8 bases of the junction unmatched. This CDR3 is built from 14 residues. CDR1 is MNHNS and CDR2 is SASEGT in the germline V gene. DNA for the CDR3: TGTGCCAGCAAAAGGGGGCAGGGGTACACTGAAGCTTTCTTT. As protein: CASKRGQGYTEAFF.

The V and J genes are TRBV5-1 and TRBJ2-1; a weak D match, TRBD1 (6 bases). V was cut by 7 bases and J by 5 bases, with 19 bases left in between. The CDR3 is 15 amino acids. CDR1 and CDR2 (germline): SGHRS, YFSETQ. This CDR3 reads CASALQGSPNNEQFF. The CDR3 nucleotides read TGCGCCAGCGCCCTTCAGGGGTCCCCAAACAATGAGCAGTTCTTC.

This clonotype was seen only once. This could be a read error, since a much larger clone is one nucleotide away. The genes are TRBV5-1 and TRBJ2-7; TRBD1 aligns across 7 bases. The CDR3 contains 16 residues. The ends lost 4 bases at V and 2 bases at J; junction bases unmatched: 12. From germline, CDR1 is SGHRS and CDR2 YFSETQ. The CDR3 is CASSPRVDQGAYEQYF. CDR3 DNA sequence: TGCGCCAGCAGCCCGCGTGTTGACCAGGGGGCCTACGAGCAGTACTTC.

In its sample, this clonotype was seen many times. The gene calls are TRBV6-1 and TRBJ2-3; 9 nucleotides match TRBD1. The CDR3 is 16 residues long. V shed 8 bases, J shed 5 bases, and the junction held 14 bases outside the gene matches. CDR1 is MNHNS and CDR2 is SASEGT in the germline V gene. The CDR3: CASSFPRDRVRDTQYF. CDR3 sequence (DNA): TGTGCCAGCTCATTCCCCAGGGACAGGGTCAGAGATACGCAGTATTTT.

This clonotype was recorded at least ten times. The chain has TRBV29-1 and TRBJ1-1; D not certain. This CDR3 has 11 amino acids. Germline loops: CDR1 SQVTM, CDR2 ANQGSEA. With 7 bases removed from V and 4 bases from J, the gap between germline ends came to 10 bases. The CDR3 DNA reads TGCAGCGCCGCACGGAGCACTGAAGCTTTCTTT. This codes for CSAARSTEAFF.

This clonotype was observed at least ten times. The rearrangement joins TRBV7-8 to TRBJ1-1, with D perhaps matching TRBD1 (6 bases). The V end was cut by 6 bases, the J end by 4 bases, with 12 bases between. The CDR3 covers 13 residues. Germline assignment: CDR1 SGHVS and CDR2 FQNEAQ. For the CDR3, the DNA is TGTGCCAGCAGGCCGAGGGGGACCACTGAAGCTTTCTTT. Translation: CASRPRGTTEAFF.

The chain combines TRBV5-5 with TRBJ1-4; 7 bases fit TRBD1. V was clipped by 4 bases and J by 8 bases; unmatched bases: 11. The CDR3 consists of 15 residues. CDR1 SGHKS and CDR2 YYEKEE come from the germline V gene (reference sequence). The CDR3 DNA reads TGTGCCAGCAGCATTGGGGCAGGGGGGTACGAAAAACTGTTTTTT. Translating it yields CASSIGAGGYEKLFF.

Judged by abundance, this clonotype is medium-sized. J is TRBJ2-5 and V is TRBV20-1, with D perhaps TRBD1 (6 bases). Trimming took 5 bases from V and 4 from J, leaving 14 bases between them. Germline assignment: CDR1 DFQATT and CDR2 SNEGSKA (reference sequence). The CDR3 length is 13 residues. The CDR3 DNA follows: TGCAGTGCTCCCAGGGGATGGGGAGAGACCCAGTACTTC. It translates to CSAPRGWGETQYF.

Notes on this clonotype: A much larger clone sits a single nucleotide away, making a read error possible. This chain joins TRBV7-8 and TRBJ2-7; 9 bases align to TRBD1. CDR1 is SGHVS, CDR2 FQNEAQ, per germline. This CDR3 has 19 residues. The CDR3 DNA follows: TGTGCCAGCAGCACACGAGGGGGACAGGGAGCAGATTATACCTACGAGCACTACTTC. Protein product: CASSTRGGQGADYTYEHYF.

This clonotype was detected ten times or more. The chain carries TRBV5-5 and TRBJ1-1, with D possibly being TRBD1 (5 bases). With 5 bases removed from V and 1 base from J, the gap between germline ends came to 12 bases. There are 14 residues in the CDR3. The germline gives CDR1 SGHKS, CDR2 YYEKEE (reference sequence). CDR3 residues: CASSRKQENTEAFF. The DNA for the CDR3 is TGTGCCAGCAGTCGGAAACAGGAGAACACTGAAGCTTTCTTT.

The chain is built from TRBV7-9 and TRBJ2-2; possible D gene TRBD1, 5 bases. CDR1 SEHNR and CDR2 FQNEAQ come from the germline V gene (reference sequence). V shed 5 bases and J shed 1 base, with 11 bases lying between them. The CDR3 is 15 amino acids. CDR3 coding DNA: TGTGCCAGCAGCCTCAGGGCCCTGAACACCGGGGAGCTGTTTTTT. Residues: CASSLRALNTGELFF.

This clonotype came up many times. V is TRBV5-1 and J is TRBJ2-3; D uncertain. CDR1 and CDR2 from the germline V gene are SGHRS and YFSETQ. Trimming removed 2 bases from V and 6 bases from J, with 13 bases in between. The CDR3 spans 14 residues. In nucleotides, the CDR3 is TGCGCCAGCAGCTTCGTCGGTGCTATGGATACGCAGTATTTT. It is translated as CASSFVGAMDTQYF.

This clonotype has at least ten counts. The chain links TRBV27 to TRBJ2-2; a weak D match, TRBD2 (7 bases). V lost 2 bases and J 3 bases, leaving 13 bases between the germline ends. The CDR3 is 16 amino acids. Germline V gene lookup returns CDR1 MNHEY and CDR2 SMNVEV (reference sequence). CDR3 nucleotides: TGTGCCAGCAGTTTACTGGGGGGGCGAGACACCGGGGAGCTGTTTTTT. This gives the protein CASSLLGGRDTGELFF.

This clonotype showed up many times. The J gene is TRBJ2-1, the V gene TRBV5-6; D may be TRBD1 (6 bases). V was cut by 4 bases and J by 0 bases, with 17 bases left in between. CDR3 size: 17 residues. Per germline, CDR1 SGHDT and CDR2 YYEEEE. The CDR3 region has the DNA TGTGCCAGCAGCCCTGAGGGGGTAGCGTTCTCCTACAATGAGCAGTTCTTC. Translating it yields CASSPEGVAFSYNEQFF. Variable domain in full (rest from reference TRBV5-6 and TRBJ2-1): DAGVTQSPTHLIKTRGQQVTLRCSPKSGHDTVSWYQQALGQGPQFIFQYYEEEERQRGNFPDRFSGHQFPNYSSELNVNALLLGDSALYLCASSPEGVAFSYNEQFFGPGTRLTVL.

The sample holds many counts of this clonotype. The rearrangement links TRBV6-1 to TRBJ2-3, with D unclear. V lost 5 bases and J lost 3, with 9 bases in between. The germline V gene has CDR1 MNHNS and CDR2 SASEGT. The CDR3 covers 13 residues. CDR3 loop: CASSTRLTDTQYF. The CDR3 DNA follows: TGTGCCAGCAGTACCCGCCTGACAGATACGCAGTATTTT.

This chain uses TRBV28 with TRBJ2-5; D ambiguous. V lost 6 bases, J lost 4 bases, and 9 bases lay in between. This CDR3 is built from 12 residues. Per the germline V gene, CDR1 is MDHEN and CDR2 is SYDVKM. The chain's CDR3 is CASRVWGETQYF. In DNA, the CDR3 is TGTGCCAGCAGGGTCTGGGGAGAGACCCAGTACTTC.

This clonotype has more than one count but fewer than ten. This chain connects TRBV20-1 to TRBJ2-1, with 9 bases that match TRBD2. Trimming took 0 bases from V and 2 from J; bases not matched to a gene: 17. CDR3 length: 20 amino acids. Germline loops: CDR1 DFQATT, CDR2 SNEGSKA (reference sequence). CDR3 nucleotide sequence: TGCAGTGCTAGAGATCCTATCCTCGTACCGCGGGAGGGGGCCTACAATGAGCAGTTCTTC. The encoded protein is CSARDPILVPREGAYNEQFF.